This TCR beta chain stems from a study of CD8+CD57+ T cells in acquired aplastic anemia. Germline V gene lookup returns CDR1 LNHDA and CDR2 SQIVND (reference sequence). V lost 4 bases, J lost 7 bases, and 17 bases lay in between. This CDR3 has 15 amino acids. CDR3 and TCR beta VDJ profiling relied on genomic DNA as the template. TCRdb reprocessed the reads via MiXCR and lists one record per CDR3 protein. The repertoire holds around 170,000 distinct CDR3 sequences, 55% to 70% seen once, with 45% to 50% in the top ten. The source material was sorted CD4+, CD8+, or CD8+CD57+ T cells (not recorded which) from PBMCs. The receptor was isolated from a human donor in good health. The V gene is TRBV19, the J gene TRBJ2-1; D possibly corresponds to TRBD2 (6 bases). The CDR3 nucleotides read TGTGCCAGTAGTAGTCGCGGGGTATTAGGGAATGAGCAGTTCTTC. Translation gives CASSSRGVLGNEQFF.